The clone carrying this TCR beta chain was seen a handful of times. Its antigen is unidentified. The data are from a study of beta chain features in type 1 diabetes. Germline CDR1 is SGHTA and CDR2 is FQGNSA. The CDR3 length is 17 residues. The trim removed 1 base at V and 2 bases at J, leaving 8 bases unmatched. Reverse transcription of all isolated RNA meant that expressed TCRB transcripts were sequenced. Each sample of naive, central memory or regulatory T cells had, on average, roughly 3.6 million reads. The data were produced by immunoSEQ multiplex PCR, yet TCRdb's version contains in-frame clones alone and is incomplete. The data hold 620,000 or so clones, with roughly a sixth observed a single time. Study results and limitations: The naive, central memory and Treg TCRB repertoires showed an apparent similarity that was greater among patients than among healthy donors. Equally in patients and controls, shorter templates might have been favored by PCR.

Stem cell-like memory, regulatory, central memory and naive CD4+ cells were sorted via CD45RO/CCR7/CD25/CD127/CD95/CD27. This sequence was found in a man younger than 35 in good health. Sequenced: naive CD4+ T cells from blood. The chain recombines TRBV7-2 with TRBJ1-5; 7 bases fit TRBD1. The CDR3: CASSLGTTGLGNQPQHF. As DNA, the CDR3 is TGTGCCAGCAGCTTAGGAACGACAGGGCTTGGCAATCAGCCCCAGCATTTT.